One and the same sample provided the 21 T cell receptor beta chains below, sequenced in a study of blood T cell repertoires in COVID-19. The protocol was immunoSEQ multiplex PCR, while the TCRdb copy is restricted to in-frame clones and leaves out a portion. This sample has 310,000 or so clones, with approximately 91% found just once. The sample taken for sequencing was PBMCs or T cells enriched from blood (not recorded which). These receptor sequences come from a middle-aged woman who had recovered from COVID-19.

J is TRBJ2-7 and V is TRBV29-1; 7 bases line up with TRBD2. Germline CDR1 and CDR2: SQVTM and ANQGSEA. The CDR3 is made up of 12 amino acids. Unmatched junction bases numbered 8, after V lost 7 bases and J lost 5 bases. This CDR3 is CSAFSGSHEQYF. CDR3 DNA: TGCAGCGCCTTTAGCGGGTCCCACGAGCAGTACTTC.

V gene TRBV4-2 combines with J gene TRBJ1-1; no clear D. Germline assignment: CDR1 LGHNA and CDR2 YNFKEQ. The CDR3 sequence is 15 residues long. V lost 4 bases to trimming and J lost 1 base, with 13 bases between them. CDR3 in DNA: TGTGCCAGCAGCCCAGAACACGTCTCGAACACTGAAGCTTTCTTT. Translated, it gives CASSPEHVSNTEAFF.

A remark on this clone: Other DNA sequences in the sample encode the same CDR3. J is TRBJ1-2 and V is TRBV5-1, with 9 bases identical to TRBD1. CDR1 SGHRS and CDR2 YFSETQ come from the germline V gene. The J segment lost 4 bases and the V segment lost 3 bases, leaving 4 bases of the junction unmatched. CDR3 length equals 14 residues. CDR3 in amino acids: CASSSGQGSYGYTF. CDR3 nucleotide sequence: TGCGCCAGCAGCTCGGGACAGGGAAGCTATGGCTACACCTTC.

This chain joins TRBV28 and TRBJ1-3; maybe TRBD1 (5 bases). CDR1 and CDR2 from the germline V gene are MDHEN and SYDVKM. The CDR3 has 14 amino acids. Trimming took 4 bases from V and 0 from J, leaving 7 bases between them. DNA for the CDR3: TGTGCCAGCAGTTCGCAGGGCTCTGGAAACACCATATATTTT. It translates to CASSSQGSGNTIYF.

Written as DNA, the CDR3 is TGTGCCAGCAGCTTAGTGGGAGGAGCGGGGGGGCCCTACGAGCAGTACTTC. As protein: CASSLVGGAGGPYEQYF. This chain uses TRBV7-2 with TRBJ2-7, with 10 bases fitting TRBD2. This CDR3 has 17 residues. CDR1 is SGHTA, CDR2 FQGNSA, per germline. J was trimmed by 2 bases and V by 1 base; bases with no gene match: 8.

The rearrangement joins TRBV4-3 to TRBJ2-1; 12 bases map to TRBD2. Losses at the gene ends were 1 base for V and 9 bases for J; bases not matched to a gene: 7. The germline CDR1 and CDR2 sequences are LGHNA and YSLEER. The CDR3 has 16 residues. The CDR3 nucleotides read TGCGCCAGCAGCCAAGGAGGACTAGCGGGATCCTTTGAGCAGTTCTTC. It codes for CASSQGGLAGSFEQFF.

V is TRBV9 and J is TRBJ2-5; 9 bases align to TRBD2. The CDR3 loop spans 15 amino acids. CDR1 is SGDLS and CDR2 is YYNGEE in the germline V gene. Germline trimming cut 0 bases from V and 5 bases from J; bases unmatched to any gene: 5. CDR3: CASSVGGGVGETQYF. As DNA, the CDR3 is TGTGCCAGCAGCGTAGGCGGGGGGGTAGGGGAGACCCAGTACTTC.

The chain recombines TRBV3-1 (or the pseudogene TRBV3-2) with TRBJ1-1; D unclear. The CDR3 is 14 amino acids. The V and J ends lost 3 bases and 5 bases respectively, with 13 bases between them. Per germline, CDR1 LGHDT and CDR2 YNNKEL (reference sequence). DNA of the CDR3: TGTGCCAGCAGCCAGATACGGGGTGAGACTGAAGCTTTCTTT. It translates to CASSQIRGETEAFF.

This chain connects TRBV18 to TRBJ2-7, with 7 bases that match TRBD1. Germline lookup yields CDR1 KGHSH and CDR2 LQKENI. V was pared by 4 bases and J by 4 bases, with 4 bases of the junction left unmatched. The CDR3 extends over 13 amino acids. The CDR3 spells CASSLGQDYEQYF. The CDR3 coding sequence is TGTGCCAGCTCACTCGGACAGGATTACGAGCAGTACTTC. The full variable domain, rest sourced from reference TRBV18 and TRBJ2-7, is NAGVMQNPRHLVRRRGQEARLRCSPMKGHSHVYWYRQLPEEGLKFMVYLQKENIIDESGMPKERFSAEFPKEGPSILRIQQVVRGDSAAYFCASSLGQDYEQYFGPGTRLTVT.

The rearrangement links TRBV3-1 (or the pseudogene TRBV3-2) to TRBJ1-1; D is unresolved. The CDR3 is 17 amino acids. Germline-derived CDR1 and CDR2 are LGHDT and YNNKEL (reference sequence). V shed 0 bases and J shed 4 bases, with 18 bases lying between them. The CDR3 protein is CASSQEENRKRGTEAFF. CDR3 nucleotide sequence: TGTGCCAGCAGCCAAGAGGAAAATAGGAAACGGGGCACTGAAGCTTTCTTT.

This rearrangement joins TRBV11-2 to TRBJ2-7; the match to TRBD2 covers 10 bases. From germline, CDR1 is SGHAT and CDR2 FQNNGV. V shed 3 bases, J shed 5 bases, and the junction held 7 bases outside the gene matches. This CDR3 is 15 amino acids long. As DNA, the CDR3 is TGTGCCAGCAGCTTTAGCGGGGGGCGACTGGACGAGCAGTACTTC. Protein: CASSFSGGRLDEQYF.

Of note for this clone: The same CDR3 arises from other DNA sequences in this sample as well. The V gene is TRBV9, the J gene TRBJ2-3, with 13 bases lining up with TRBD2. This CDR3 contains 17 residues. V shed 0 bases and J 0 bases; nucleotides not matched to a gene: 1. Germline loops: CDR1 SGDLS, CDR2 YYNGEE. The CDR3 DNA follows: TGTGCCAGCAGCGTAGGACTAGCGGGGGGCAGCACAGATACGCAGTATTTT. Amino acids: CASSVGLAGGSTDTQYF. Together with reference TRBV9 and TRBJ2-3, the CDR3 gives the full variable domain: DSGVTQTPKHLITATGQRVTLRCSPRSGDLSVYWYQQSLDQGLQFLIQYYNGEERAKGNILERFSAQQFPDLHSELNLSSLELGDSALYFCASSVGLAGGSTDTQYFGPGTRLTVL.

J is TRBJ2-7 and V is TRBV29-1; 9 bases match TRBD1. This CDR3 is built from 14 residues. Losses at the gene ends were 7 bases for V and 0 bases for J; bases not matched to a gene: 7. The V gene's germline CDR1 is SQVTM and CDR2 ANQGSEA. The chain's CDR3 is CSAVPGQGSYEQYF. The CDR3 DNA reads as TGCAGCGCCGTCCCGGGACAGGGCTCCTACGAGCAGTACTTC.

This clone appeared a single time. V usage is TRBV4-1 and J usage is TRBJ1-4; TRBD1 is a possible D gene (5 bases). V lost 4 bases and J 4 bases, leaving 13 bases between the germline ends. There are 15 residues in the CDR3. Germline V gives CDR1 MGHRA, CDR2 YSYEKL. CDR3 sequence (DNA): TGCGCCAGCAGCCCCCCCACAGGAGATAATGAAAAACTGTTTTTT. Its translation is CASSPPTGDNEKLFF.

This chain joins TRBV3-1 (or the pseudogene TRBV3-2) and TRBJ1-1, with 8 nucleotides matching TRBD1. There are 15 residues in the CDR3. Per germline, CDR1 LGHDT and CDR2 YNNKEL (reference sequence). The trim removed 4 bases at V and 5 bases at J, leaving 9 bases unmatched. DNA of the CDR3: TGTGCCAGCAGCCTCCCCAGGGGGCAGGGTACTGAAGCTTTCTTT. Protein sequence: CASSLPRGQGTEAFF.

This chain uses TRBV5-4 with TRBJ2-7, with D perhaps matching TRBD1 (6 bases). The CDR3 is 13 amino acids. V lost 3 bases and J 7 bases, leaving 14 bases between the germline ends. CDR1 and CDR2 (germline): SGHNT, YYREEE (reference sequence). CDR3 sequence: CASSSGTNSEQYF. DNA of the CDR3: TGTGCCAGCAGCTCCGGGACAAACTCGGAGCAGTACTTC.

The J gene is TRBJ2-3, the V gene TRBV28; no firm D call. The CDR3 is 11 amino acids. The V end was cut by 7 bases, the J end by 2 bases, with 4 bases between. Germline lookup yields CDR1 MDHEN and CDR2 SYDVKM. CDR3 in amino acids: CASTSTDTQYF. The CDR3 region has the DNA TGTGCCAGCACCTCCACAGATACGCAGTATTTT. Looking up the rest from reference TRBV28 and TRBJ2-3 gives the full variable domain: DVKVTQSSRYLVKRTGEKVFLECVQDMDHENMFWYRQDPGLGLRLIYFSYDVKMKEKGDIPEGYSVSREKKERFSLILESASTNQTSMYLCASTSTDTQYFGPGTRLTVL.

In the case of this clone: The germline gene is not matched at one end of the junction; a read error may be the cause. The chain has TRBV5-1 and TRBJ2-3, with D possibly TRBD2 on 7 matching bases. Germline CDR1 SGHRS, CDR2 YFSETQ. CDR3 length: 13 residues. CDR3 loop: CASSPGGTDTRYF. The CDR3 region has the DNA TGCGCCAGCAGCCCGGGGGGCACAGATACGCGGTATTTT.

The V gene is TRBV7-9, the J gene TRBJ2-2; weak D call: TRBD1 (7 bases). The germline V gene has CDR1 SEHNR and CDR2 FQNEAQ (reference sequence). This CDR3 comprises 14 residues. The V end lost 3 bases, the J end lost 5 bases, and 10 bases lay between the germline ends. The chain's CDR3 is CASSFRGETGELFF. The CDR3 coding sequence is TGTGCCAGCAGCTTCAGGGGGGAGACCGGGGAGCTGTTTTTT.

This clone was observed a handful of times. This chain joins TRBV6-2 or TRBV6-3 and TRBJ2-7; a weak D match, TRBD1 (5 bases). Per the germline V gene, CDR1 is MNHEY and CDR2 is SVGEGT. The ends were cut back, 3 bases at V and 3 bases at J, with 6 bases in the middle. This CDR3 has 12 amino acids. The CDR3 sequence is CASSYRGYEQYF. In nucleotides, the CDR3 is TGTGCCAGCAGTTATAGGGGCTACGAGCAGTACTTC.

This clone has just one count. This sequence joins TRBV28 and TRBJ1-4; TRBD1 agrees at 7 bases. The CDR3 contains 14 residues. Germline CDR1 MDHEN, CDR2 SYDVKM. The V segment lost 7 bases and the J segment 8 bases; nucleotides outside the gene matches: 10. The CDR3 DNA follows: TGTGCCAGCACCCCAGGGGGGAGCCGGGAAAAACTGTTTTTT. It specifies CASTPGGSREKLFF. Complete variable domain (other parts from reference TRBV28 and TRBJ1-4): DVKVTQSSRYLVKRTGEKVFLECVQDMDHENMFWYRQDPGLGLRLIYFSYDVKMKEKGDIPEGYSVSREKKERFSLILESASTNQTSMYLCASTPGGSREKLFFGSGTQLSVL.